What follows are 27 T cell receptor beta chains derived from one specimen sequenced in a study of CDR3 diversity in severe acne. Using its own MiXCR run on the PCR reads, TCRdb lists one record per CDR3 protein. The sample lists about 90,000 distinct CDR3 sequences; roughly half were seen once. The sequenced sample was blood. The receptor source for this set is a male donor in good health, serving as a control.

The chain recombines TRBV12-3 or TRBV12-4 with TRBJ2-3, with D uncertain. The CDR3 sequence is 14 residues long. The V and J ends lost 6 bases and 0 bases respectively, with 10 bases between them. CDR3 loop: CASRDATSTDTQYF. The CDR3 DNA is TGTGCCAGCAGGGACGCTACCAGCACAGATACGCAGTATTTT.

This clonotype appeared a single time. V is TRBV10-3 and J is TRBJ2-5, with 7 nucleotides matching TRBD2. The V segment lost 11 bases and the J segment 4 bases; nucleotides outside the gene matches: 22. The CDR3 has 17 amino acids. Germline V gene sequence: CDR1 ENHRY, CDR2 SYGVKD. This chain's CDR3 is CAARSQTSRLAGETQYF. CDR3 nucleotides: TGTGCCGCACGTAGTCAAACCTCAAGACTAGCAGGAGAGACCCAGTACTTC.

A few counts support this clonotype. The V gene is TRBV20-1, the J gene TRBJ1-1; D is undetermined. Deletions cut 2 bases from V and 1 base from J, with 11 bases between. The germline gives CDR1 DFQATT, CDR2 SNEGSKA (reference sequence). The length of the CDR3 is 14 residues. The CDR3 coding sequence is TGCAGTGCTAGAAAGGATCCGGGGAACACTGAAGCTTTCTTT. Encoded protein: CSARKDPGNTEAFF.

This clonotype was seen many times. The chain has TRBV3-1 and TRBJ2-4; unclear D gene. Germline V CDR1 and CDR2: LGHDT, YNNKEL (reference sequence). The ends were cut back, 0 bases at V and 2 bases at J, with 11 bases in the middle. This CDR3 region has 16 residues. CDR3 in amino acids: CASSQDETYTKNIQYF. CDR3 sequence (DNA): TGTGCCAGCAGCCAAGATGAGACATACACCAAAAACATTCAGTACTTC. Full variable domain (missing parts from reference TRBV3-1 and TRBJ2-4): DTAVSQTPKYLVTQMGNDKSIKCEQNLGHDTMYWYKQDSKKFLKIMFSYNNKELIINETVPNRFSPKSPDKAHLNLHINSLELGDSAVYFCASSQDETYTKNIQYFGAGTRLSVL.

This clonotype was seen only a few times. The chain joins TRBV5-5 to TRBJ2-7; D uncertain. The CDR3 has 14 residues. CDR1 is SGHKS and CDR2 is YYEKEE in the germline V gene (reference sequence). V was clipped by 2 bases and J by 1 base, with 10 bases between them. The CDR3 DNA is TGTGCCAGCAGCTTCAGCTCAGAGTCCTACGAGCAGTACTTC. Its translation: CASSFSSESYEQYF.

This CDR3 is CASRTLAGVTGELFF. The CDR3 nucleotides are TGTGCCAGCAGGACACTAGCGGGAGTCACCGGGGAGCTGTTTTTT. This chain joins TRBV6-5 and TRBJ2-2, with 11 bases lining up with TRBD2. Germline V gene lookup returns CDR1 MNHEY and CDR2 SVGAGI. The V segment lost 6 bases and the J segment 4 bases; nucleotides outside the gene matches: 4. CDR3 length: 15 amino acids.

This clonotype came up a few times. This rearrangement joins TRBV28 to TRBJ2-3; 13 bases are a match to TRBD2. The CDR3 consists of 16 residues. V was pared by 2 bases and J by 6 bases, with 5 bases of the junction left unmatched. Per the germline V gene, CDR1 is MDHEN and CDR2 is SYDVKM. The CDR3 is CASSLRLLAGGDTQYF. CDR3 coding DNA: TGTGCCAGCAGTTTAAGGCTACTAGCGGGGGGGGATACGCAGTATTTT.

V usage is TRBV7-3 and J usage is TRBJ2-7, with D perhaps given as TRBD1 or TRBD2 (7 bases each). The germline V and J ends were trimmed by 3 bases and 6 bases, with 12 bases remaining between them. The germline gives CDR1 SGHTA, CDR2 FQGTGA. The CDR3 runs to 13 residues. The CDR3 protein is CASSFARGGEQYF. CDR3 nucleotide sequence: TGTGCCAGCAGCTTCGCCAGGGGGGGCGAGCAGTACTTC.

The chain recombines TRBV11-3 with TRBJ2-5; D gene ambiguous. The germline gives CDR1 SGHNT, CDR2 YENEEA. The V end was cut by 5 bases, the J end by 0 bases, with 13 bases between. This CDR3 has 15 amino acids. The DNA for the CDR3 is TGTGCCAGCAGCCCTAGTCGTGGCAACCAAGAGACCCAGTACTTC. Amino acids: CASSPSRGNQETQYF.

Only a few counts were recorded for this clonotype. The V gene is TRBV5-6, the J gene TRBJ2-7, with unresolved D. Germline values: CDR1 SGHDT, CDR2 YYEEEE. V lost 0 bases and J lost 6, with 7 bases in between. There are 12 residues in the CDR3. CDR3 amino acids: CASSLGAREQYF. CDR3 DNA sequence: TGTGCCAGCAGCTTGGGGGCTCGCGAGCAGTACTTC.

J is TRBJ1-5 and V is TRBV29-1, with D possibly being TRBD1 (6 bases). This CDR3 is built from 12 residues. Germline V CDR1 and CDR2: SQVTM, ANQGSEA. Trimming shortened V by 7 bases and J by 3 bases, and 10 bases separated the two germline ends. CDR3 in amino acids: CSAGQYNQPQHF. In nucleotides, the CDR3 is TGCAGCGCCGGACAGTACAATCAGCCCCAGCATTTT.

The chain combines TRBV7-9 with TRBJ1-2; TRBD1 matches at 7 bases. From germline, CDR1 is SEHNR and CDR2 FQNEAQ (reference sequence). This CDR3 has 15 residues. Trimming took 5 bases from V and 0 from J; bases not matched to a gene: 6. The CDR3 region is CASSREGQPNYGYTF. The CDR3 bases are TGTGCCAGCAGCCGGGAGGGACAGCCTAACTATGGCTACACCTTC.

This clonotype was counted many times. The rearrangement links TRBV5-1 to TRBJ2-5; D is perhaps TRBD1 or TRBD2 (5 bases each). The V gene's germline CDR1 is SGHRS and CDR2 YFSETQ. Between the trimmed V and J ends, which lost 5 bases and 2 bases, there was a span of 13 bases. The CDR3 loop spans 14 amino acids. CDR3 in amino acids: CASRARDRQETQYF. CDR3 DNA: TGCGCCAGCAGGGCCCGGGACCGGCAAGAGACCCAGTACTTC.

This clonotype was counted between two and nine times. This CDR3 is CASSSPGQGPYEQYF. CDR3 coding DNA: TGTGCCAGCAGCTCGCCCGGACAGGGTCCCTACGAGCAGTACTTC. The chain combines TRBV11-2 with TRBJ2-7; 8 bases are a match to TRBD1. This CDR3 region has 15 residues. Germline assignment: CDR1 SGHAT and CDR2 FQNNGV. After removal of 4 bases from V and 2 bases from J, the junction contained 7 bases not matched to a gene.

V and J are TRBV7-2 and TRBJ2-2; D is uncertain. Germline values: CDR1 SGHTA, CDR2 FQGNSA. The V end lost 1 base, the J end lost 8 bases, and 5 bases lay between the germline ends. The CDR3 is 12 amino acids. CDR3 in DNA: TGTGCCAGCAGCTTAGTCACAGGGGAGCTGTTTTTT. Residues: CASSLVTGELFF.

Ten or more counts support this clonotype. The CDR3 DNA reads as TGTGCCAGCAGCTTAGATGGCAGGGCGAATCAGCCCCAGCATTTT. It yields the protein CASSLDGRANQPQHF. This sequence joins TRBV7-9 and TRBJ1-5, with a tentative D call TRBD1 (5 bases). Trimming removed 1 base at V and 4 bases at J, with 11 bases between. Germline V gene lookup returns CDR1 SEHNR and CDR2 FQNEAQ (reference sequence). This CDR3 comprises 15 residues.

For the CDR3, the DNA is TGTGCCAGCAGTTCCGGGGACAGGGATAATTCACCCCTCCACTTT. Translating it yields CASSSGDRDNSPLHF. The chain carries TRBV6-5 and TRBJ1-6, with 9 bases aligning to TRBD1. Germline lookup yields CDR1 MNHEY and CDR2 SVGAGI. This CDR3 has 15 amino acids. The junction had 3 bases not matched to a gene; V was cut back by 4 bases and J by 5 bases.

This clonotype was detected a few times. The V and J genes are TRBV28 and TRBJ2-5; TRBD1 matches at 9 bases. V trimming: 4 bases; J trimming: 5 bases; junction bases outside the gene matches: 11. The CDR3 runs to 16 residues. In germline, CDR1 is MDHEN, CDR2 SYDVKM. Here the CDR3 DNA reads TGTGCCAGCAGTTCCGGGACAGGGATTGGGTTGGAGACCCAGTACTTC. Residues: CASSSGTGIGLETQYF.

This clonotype was observed many times. As DNA, the CDR3 is TGTGCCAGCAGTCTACAGGGGCGAGGAAAACTGTTTTTT. As protein: CASSLQGRGKLFF. The chain couples TRBV2 to TRBJ1-4; 7 nucleotides agree with TRBD1. The CDR3 sequence is 13 residues long. The ends lost 5 bases at V and 10 bases at J; junction bases unmatched: 7. The germline CDR1 and CDR2 sequences are SNHLY and FYNNEI.

This clonotype turned up a few times. V is TRBV5-6 and J is TRBJ1-6; 8 bases agree with TRBD1. The ends lost 4 bases at V and 10 bases at J; junction bases unmatched: 7. CDR3 length equals 14 residues. Per the germline V gene, CDR1 is SGHDT and CDR2 is YYEEEE. The CDR3 loop reads CASSTGTGLSPLHF. The CDR3 region has the DNA TGTGCCAGCAGCACTGGGACAGGACTCTCACCCCTCCACTTT.

This clonotype was observed a handful of times. This chain links TRBV20-1 with TRBJ2-5, with D perhaps matching TRBD2 (7 bases). This CDR3 has 15 amino acids. CDR1 is DFQATT and CDR2 is SNEGSKA in the germline V gene (reference sequence). The CDR3 loop is CSKGGGSGLKETQYF. CDR3 DNA: TGCAGCAAAGGGGGGGGGTCGGGGCTGAAAGAGACCCAGTACTTC.

The rearrangement links TRBV24-1 to TRBJ2-7; D might be TRBD2 (5 bases). CDR3 length: 13 amino acids. V was clipped by 5 bases and J by 7 bases, with 14 bases between them. Per the germline V gene, CDR1 is KGHDR and CDR2 is SFDVKD. CDR3 sequence reads: CATSGRGLEEQYF. In nucleotides, the CDR3 is TGTGCCACCAGTGGGAGAGGGTTGGAAGAGCAGTACTTC.

This clonotype appeared a few times. The chain links TRBV6-1 to TRBJ1-2; possible D gene TRBD1, 6 bases. Looked up from germline, CDR1 is MNHNS and CDR2 is SASEGT. The germline V and J ends were trimmed by 4 bases and 4 bases, with 13 bases remaining between them. CDR3 size: 14 residues. CDR3 nucleotide sequence: TGTGCCAGCAGTGGGTTAACGGACAGCTATGGCTACACCTTC. This gives the protein CASSGLTDSYGYTF.

The chain uses TRBV10-3 and TRBJ1-3; 7 bases align to TRBD1. J was trimmed by 0 bases and V by 4 bases; bases with no gene match: 6. The germline CDR1 and CDR2 sequences are ENHRY and SYGVKD. The CDR3 loop spans 16 amino acids. Here the CDR3 DNA reads TGTGCCATCAGTGGGGGACAGTCCTTCTCTGGAAACACCATATATTTT. This sequence encodes CAISGGQSFSGNTIYF.

The chain links TRBV19 to TRBJ2-6; D gene uncertain. The germline CDR1 and CDR2 sequences are LNHDA and SQIVND (reference sequence). Trimming left V 3 bases short and J 1 base short, with 10 bases between. This CDR3 is built from 16 residues. CDR3: CASSIFRGSGANVLTF. CDR3 DNA: TGTGCCAGTAGTATTTTCCGAGGTTCTGGGGCCAACGTCCTGACTTTC.

This clonotype was seen only a few times. This chain links TRBV9 with TRBJ2-7, with 7 positions matching TRBD1. Germline CDR1 reads SGDLS; CDR2 reads YYNGEE. The CDR3 loop spans 16 amino acids. The V segment lost 4 bases and the J segment 2 bases; nucleotides outside the gene matches: 12. The CDR3 nucleotides are TGTGCCAGCAGCACCTCACAGGGGTTGGGAACCTACGAGCAGTACTTC. Protein: CASSTSQGLGTYEQYF.

The gene calls are TRBV28 and TRBJ2-2, with 7 bases that match TRBD1. Germline values: CDR1 MDHEN, CDR2 SYDVKM. V lost 6 bases and J lost 3; bases outside the gene matches: 10. The CDR3 is made up of 16 amino acids. The CDR3 DNA is TGTGCCAGCAGACCGAGGACCGGGACAGACACCGGGGAGCTGTTTTTT. Protein: CASRPRTGTDTGELFF.